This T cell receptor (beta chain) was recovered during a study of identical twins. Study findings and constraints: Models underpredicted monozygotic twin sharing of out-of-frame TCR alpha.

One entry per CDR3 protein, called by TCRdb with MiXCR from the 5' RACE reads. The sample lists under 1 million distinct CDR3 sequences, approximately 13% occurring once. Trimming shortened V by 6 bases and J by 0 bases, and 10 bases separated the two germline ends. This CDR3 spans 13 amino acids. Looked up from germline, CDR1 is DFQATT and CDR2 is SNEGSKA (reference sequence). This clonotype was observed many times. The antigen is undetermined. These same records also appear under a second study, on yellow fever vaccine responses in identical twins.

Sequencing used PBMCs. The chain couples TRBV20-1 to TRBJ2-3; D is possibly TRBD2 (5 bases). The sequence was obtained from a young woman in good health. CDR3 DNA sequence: TGCAGTGCACCAAGCGGTAGCACAGATACGCAGTATTTT. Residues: CSAPSGSTDTQYF.